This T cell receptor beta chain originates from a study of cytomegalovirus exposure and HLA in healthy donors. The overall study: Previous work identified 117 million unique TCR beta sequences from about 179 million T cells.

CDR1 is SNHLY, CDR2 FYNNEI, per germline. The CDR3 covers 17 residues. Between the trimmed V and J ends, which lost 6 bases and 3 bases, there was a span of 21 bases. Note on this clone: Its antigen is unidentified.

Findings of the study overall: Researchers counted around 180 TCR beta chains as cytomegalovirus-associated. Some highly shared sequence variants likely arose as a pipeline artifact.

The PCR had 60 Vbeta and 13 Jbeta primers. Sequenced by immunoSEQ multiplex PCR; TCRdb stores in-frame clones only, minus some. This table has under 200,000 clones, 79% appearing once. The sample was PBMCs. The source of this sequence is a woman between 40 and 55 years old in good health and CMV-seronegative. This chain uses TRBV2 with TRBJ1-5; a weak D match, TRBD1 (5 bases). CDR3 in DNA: TGTGCCAGCAGCAGAGACATTCGGGGGACCTTCAATCAGCCCCAGCATTTT. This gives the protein CASSRDIRGTFNQPQHF.